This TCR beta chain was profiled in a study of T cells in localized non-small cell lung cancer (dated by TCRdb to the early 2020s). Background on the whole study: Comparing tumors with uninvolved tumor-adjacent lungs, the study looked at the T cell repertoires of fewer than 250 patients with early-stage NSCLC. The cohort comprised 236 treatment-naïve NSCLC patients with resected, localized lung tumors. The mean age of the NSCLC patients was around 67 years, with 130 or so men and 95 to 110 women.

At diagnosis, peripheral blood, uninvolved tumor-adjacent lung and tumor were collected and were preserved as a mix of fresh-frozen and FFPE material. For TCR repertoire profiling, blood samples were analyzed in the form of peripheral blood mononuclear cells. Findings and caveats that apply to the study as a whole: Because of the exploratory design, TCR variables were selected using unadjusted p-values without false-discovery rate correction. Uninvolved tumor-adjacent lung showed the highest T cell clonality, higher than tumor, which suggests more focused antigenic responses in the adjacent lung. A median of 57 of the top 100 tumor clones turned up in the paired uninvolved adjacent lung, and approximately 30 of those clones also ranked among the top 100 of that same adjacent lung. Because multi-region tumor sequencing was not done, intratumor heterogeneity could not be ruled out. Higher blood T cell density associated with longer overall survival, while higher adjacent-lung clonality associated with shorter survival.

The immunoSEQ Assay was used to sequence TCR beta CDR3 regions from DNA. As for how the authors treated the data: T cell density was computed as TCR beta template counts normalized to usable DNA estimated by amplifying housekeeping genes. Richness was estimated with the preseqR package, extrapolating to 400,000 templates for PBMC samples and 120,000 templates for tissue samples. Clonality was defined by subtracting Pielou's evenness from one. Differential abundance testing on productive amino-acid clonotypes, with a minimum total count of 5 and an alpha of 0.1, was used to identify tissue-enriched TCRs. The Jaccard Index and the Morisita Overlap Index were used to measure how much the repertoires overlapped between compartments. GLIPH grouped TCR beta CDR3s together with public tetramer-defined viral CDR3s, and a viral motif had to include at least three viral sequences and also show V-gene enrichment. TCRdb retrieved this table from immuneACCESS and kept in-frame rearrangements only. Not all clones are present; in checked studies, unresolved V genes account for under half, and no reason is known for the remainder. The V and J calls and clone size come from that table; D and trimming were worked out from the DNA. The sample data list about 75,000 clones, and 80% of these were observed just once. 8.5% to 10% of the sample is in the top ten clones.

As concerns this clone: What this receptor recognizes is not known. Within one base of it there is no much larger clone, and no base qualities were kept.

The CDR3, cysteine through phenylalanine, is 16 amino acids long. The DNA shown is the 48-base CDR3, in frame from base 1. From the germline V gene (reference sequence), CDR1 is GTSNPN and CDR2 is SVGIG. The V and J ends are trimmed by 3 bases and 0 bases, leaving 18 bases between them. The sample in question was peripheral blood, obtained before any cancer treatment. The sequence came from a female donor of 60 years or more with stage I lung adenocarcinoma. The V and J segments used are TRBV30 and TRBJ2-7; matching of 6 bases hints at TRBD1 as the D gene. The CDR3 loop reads CAWRGPGTHYSYEQYF. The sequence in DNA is TGTGCCTGGAGGGGTCCCGGGACACATTACTCCTACGAGCAGTACTTC.